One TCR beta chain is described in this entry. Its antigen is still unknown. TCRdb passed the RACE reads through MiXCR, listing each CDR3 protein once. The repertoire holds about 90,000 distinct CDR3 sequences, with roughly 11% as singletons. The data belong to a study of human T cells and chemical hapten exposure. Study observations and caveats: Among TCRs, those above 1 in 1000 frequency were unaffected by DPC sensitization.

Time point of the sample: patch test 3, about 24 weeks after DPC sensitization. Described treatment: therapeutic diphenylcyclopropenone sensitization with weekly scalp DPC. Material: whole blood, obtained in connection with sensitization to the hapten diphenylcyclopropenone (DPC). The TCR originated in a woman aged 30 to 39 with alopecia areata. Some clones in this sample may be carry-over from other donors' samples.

As DNA, the CDR3 is TGTGCCAGCAGCCCCCCTGGGACAGGTTATGGCTACACCTTC. Protein: CASSPPGTGYGYTF. V usage is TRBV9 and J usage is TRBJ1-2; 8 positions match TRBD1. The CDR3 totals 14 residues. CDR1 SGDLS and CDR2 YYNGEE come from the germline V gene. V lost 4 bases and J lost 5; bases outside the gene matches: 7.